The rows below give T cell receptor beta chains drawn from one sample of a study of blood T cell repertoires in COVID-19. The repertoire was sequenced with immunoSEQ multiplex PCR; TCRdb's copy has only in-frame clones and lacks some. The sample includes about 310,000 clones, around 90% of them seen just once. The sample comprised peripheral blood. The receptors come from a man over 45 with active or convalescent COVID-19. Each CDR3 is given with its conserved first and last residue. D genes are given only for firm matches. Some rows have no size entry. The others give once, few or many, or a class for an expanded clone.

V gene	D gene	clone size	J gene	CDR3 protein	CDR3 DNA
TRBV6-5	TRBD1	.	TRBJ2-7	CASSTLDRAYEQYF	TGTGCCAGCAGTACATTAGACAGGGCCTACGAGCAGTACTTC
TRBV3-1/TRBV3-2	.	.	TRBJ2-1	CASSQESRLVTNEQFF	TGTGCCAGCAGCCAAGAATCTCGACTCGTCACCAATGAGCAGTTCTTC
TRBV30	.	.	TRBJ2-4	CAWEDSGVAKNIQYF	TGTGCCTGGGAGGACTCTGGGGTAGCCAAAAACATTCAGTACTTC
TRBV5-1	TRBD2	.	TRBJ2-7	CASSLGAGGVYEQYF	TGCGCCAGCAGCTTGGGGGCGGGAGGGGTTTACGAGCAGTACTTC
TRBV5-1	.	.	TRBJ2-2	CASSFPTDGMNTGELFF	TGCGCCAGCAGCTTCCCGACGGACGGGATGAACACCGGGGAGCTGTTTTTT
TRBV7-3	TRBD1	.	TRBJ2-5	CASSSNPQGAGETQYF	TGTGCCAGCAGCTCAAATCCCCAGGGGGCGGGGGAGACCCAGTACTTC
TRBV6-1	.	.	TRBJ1-4	CASSEGLGLLGEKLFF	TGTGCCAGCAGTGAGGGACTCGGGCTCCTTGGGGAAAAACTGTTTTTT
TRBV30	TRBD1	.	TRBJ1-1	CAWSGTGLSEAFF	TGTGCCTGGAGTGGGACAGGGTTAAGTGAAGCTTTCTTT
TRBV7-3	.	.	TRBJ2-2	CASSPPVTGELFF	TGTGCCAGCAGCCCTCCGGTCACCGGGGAGCTGTTTTTT
TRBV2	TRBD2	.	TRBJ2-1	CASKAGTSGRQSSYNEQFF	TGTGCCAGCAAGGCCGGGACTAGCGGGAGACAGAGCTCCTACAATGAGCAGTTCTTC
TRBV11-2	TRBD2	.	TRBJ2-1	CASSLGGTSGRINEQFF	TGTGCCAGCAGCTTAGGGGGGACTAGCGGGAGAATCAATGAGCAGTTCTTC
TRBV20-1	.	.	TRBJ1-5	CSASNSPNQPQHF	TGCAGTGCTAGTAACAGTCCGAATCAGCCCCAGCATTTT
TRBV10-1	TRBD1	.	TRBJ2-3	CASSEQTGGVGTDTQYF	TGCGCCAGCAGTGAGCAGACAGGGGGCGTAGGCACAGATACGCAGTATTTT
TRBV27	.	.	TRBJ2-2	CASRRGRNTGELFF	TGTGCCAGCAGGCGGGGGCGGAACACCGGGGAGCTGTTTTTT
TRBV30	.	.	TRBJ2-6	CAWCLASGANVLTF	TGTGCCTGGTGCCTGGCTTCTGGGGCCAACGTCCTGACTTTC
TRBV4-2	TRBD1	.	TRBJ1-2	CASSPGTGNYGYTF	TGTGCCAGCAGCCCCGGGACAGGGAACTATGGCTACACCTTC
TRBV10-3	.	.	TRBJ1-5	CAISESAGGDSNQPQHF	TGTGCCATCAGTGAGTCGGCCGGGGGAGATAGCAATCAGCCCCAGCATTTT
TRBV19	.	.	TRBJ2-7	CASSIWAGENEQYF	TGTGCCAGTAGTATATGGGCAGGGGAGAACGAGCAGTACTTC
TRBV18	TRBD1	.	TRBJ2-7	CASSLIRDRSAHEQYF	TGTGCCAGCTCACTCATCCGGGACAGGTCGGCACACGAGCAGTACTTC
TRBV5-4	TRBD1	.	TRBJ1-4	CASSSGTAEKLFF	TGTGCCAGCAGCTCCGGGACAGCTGAAAAACTGTTTTTT
TRBV5-1	.	.	TRBJ2-5	CASSLVQQETQYF	TGCGCCAGCAGCTTGGTTCAGCAAGAGACCCAGTACTTC
TRBV2	TRBD1	.	TRBJ1-6	CASSKTGGAWDSPLHF	TGTGCCAGCAGTAAAACAGGGGGCGCCTGGGATTCACCCCTCCACTTT
TRBV9	TRBD1	.	TRBJ1-1	CASSARDRDGEAFF	TGTGCCAGCAGCGCCCGGGACAGGGATGGTGAAGCTTTCTTT
TRBV7-9	.	.	TRBJ1-2	CASSSTGVPYGYTF	TGTGCCAGCAGCTCGACAGGCGTACCCTATGGCTACACCTTC
TRBV3-1/TRBV3-2	TRBD1	.	TRBJ1-1	CASSLMTGELGAFF	TGTGCCAGCAGCCTCATGACAGGGGAGCTCGGAGCTTTCTTT
TRBV21-1	.	.	TRBJ1-2	CASSKCVNDGYTF	TGTGCCAGCAGCAAATGTGTAAATGATGGCTACACCTTC
TRBV5-8	.	.	TRBJ1-5	CASSAGIDQPQHF	TGTGCCAGCTCCGCAGGGATAGATCAGCCCCAGCATTTT
TRBV2	TRBD1	.	TRBJ1-2	CASSEMGQGGYGYTF	TGTGCCAGCAGTGAAATGGGACAGGGTGGCTATGGCTACACCTTC
TRBV7-8	TRBD1	.	TRBJ2-5	CASTPRTGVQETQYF	TGTGCCAGCACCCCTAGGACAGGAGTCCAAGAGACCCAGTACTTC
TRBV5-1	.	.	TRBJ1-2	CASSLGQGSFDGYTF	TGCGCCAGCAGCTTGGGGCAGGGGAGCTTTGATGGCTACACCTTC
TRBV7-2	.	.	TRBJ2-3	CASSLDRVSDTQYF	TGTGCCAGCAGCTTAGACAGGGTTTCAGATACGCAGTATTTT
TRBV7-2	TRBD1	.	TRBJ2-3	CASSFDRGTDTQYF	TGTGCCAGCAGCTTCGACAGGGGGACAGATACGCAGTATTTT
TRBV3-1/TRBV3-2	TRBD1	.	TRBJ1-3	CASSLGQGSGNTIYF	TGTGCCAGCAGCCTGGGACAGGGGAGCGGAAACACCATATATTTT
TRBV10-3	.	.	TRBJ1-2	CAISASGYGYTF	TGTGCCATCAGTGCCTCGGGTTATGGCTACACCTTC
TRBV2	.	.	TRBJ1-1	CASSDRQRGAFF	TGTGCCAGCAGTGATAGGCAACGGGGGGCTTTCTTT
TRBV7-2	.	few	TRBJ2-1	CASSLDLYNEQFF	TGTGCCAGCAGCTTAGACTTATACAATGAGCAGTTCTTC
TRBV7-3	TRBD2	.	TRBJ2-1	CASSPGGAYNEQFF	TGTGCCAGCAGCCCGGGGGGGGCCTACAATGAGCAGTTCTTC